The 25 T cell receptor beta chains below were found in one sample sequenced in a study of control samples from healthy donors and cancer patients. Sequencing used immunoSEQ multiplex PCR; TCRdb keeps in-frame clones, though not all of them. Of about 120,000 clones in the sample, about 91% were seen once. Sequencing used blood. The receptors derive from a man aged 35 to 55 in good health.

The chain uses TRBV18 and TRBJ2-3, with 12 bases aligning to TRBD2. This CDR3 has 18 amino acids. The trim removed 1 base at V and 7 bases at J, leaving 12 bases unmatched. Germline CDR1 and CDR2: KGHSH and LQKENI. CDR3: CASSPLSSSGGAGNTQYF. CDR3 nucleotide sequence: TGTGCCAGCTCACCACTCTCATCTAGCGGGGGGGCCGGTAATACGCAGTATTTT.

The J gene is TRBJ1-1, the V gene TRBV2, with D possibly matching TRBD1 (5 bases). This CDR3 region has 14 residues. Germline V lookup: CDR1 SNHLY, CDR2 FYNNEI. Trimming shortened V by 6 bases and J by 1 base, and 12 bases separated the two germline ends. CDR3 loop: CASRIRGKNTEAFF. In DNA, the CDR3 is TGTGCCAGCAGAATCCGGGGGAAGAACACTGAAGCTTTCTTT. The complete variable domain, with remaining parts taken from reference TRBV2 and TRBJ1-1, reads EPEVTQTPSHQVTQMGQEVILRCVPISNHLYFYWYRQILGQKVEFLVSFYNNEISEKSEIFDDQFSVERPDGSNFTLKIRSTKLEDSAMYFCASRIRGKNTEAFFGQGTRLTVV.

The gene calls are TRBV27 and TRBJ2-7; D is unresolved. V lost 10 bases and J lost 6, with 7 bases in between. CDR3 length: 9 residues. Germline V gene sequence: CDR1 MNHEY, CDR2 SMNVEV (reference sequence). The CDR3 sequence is CANPFEQYF. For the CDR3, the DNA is TGTGCCAACCCTTTCGAGCAGTACTTC.

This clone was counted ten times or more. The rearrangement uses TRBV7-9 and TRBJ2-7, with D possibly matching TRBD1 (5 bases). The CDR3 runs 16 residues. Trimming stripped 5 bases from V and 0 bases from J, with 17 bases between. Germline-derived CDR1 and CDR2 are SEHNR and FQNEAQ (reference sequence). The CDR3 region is CASSPKETENSYEQYF. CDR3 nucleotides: TGTGCCAGCAGCCCCAAGGAGACAGAGAACTCCTACGAGCAGTACTTC.

The CDR3 DNA sequence: TGTGCCAGCAGCGATCCGGGACAGGGAACCTACGAGCAGTACTTC. Translating it yields CASSDPGQGTYEQYF. The V call is TRBV28, the J call TRBJ2-7, with 9 bases fitting TRBD1. Per germline, CDR1 MDHEN and CDR2 SYDVKM. The junction had 8 bases not matched to a gene; V was cut back by 6 bases and J by 2 bases. This CDR3 is built from 15 residues.

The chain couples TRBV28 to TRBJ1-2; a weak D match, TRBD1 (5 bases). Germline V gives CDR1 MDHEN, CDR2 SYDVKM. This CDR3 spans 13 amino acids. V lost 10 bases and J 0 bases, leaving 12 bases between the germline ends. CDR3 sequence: CAISGRANYGYTF. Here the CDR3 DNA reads TGTGCCATCTCAGGGAGGGCTAACTATGGCTACACCTTC.

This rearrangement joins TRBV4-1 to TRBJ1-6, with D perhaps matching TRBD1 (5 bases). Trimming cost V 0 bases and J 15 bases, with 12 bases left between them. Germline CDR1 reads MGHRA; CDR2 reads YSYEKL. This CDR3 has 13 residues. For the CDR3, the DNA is TGCGCCAGCAGCCAAGAAGTGGGACTAGTCCTCCACTTT. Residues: CASSQEVGLVLHF.

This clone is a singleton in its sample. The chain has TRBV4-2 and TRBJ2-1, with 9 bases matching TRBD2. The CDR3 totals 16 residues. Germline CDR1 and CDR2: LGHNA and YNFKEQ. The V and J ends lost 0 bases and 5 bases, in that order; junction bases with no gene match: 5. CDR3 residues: CASSQELAGANNEQFF. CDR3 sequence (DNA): TGTGCCAGCAGCCAAGAATTAGCGGGGGCTAACAATGAGCAGTTCTTC.

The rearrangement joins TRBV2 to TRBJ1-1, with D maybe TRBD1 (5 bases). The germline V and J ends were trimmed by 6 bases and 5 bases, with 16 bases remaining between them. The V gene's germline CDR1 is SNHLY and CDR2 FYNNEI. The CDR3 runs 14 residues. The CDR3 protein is CASSLNGGRTEAFF. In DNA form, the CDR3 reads TGTGCCAGCAGCCTAAACGGGGGGAGGACTGAAGCTTTCTTT.

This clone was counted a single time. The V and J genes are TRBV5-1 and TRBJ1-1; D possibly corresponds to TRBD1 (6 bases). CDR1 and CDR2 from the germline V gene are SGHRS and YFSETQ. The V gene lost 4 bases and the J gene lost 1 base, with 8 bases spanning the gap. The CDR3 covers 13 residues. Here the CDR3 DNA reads TGCGCCAGCAGCCGAGGGGGGAACACTGAAGCTTTCTTT. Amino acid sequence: CASSRGGNTEAFF. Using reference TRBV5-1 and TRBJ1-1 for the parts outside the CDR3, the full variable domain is KAGVTQTPRYLIKTRGQQVTLSCSPISGHRSVSWYQQTPGQGLQFLFEYFSETQRNKGNFPGRFSGRQFSNSRSEMNVSTLELGDSALYLCASSRGGNTEAFFGQGTRLTVV.

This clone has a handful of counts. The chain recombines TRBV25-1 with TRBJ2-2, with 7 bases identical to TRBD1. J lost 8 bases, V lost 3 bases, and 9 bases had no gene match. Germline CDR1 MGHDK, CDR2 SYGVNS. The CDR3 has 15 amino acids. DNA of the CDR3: TGTGCCAGCAGTGAGATACAGGGGCTTAGGGGGGAGCTGTTTTTT. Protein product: CASSEIQGLRGELFF.

CDR3: CASSREGHEQYF. The CDR3 DNA sequence: TGTGCCAGCAGCCGGGAGGGGCACGAGCAGTACTTC. This chain uses TRBV3-1 (or the pseudogene TRBV3-2) with TRBJ2-7; 7 bases match TRBD2. CDR3 size: 12 residues. Germline V gene lookup returns CDR1 LGHDT and CDR2 YNNKEL (reference sequence). Unmatched junction bases numbered 2, after V lost 4 bases and J lost 5 bases.

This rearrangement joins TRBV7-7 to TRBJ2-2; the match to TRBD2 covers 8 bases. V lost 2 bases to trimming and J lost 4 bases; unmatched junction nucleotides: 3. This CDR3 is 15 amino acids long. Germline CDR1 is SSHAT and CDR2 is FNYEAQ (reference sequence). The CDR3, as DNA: TGTGCCAGCAGCTTATCGGGGGGGCCCACCGGGGAGCTGTTTTTT. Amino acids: CASSLSGGPTGELFF.

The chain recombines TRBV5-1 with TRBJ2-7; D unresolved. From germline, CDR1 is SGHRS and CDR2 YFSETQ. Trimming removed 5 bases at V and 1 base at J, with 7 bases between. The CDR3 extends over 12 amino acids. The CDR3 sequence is CASSGLSYEQYF. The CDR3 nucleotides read TGCGCCAGCAGTGGTCTGTCCTACGAGCAGTACTTC.

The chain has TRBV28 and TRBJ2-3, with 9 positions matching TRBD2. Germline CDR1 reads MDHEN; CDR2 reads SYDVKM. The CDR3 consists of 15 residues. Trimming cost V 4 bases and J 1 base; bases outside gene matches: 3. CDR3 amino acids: CASSSSGAGTDTQYF. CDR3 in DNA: TGTGCCAGCAGTTCTAGCGGGGCGGGCACAGATACGCAGTATTTT.

The CDR3 loop is CASSTLGTGETQYF. The CDR3, as DNA: TGTGCCAGCAGCACCTTGGGGACGGGGGAGACCCAGTACTTC. This chain links TRBV5-6 with TRBJ2-5; D is perhaps TRBD1 or TRBD2 (5 bases each). This CDR3 has 14 residues. Germline CDR1 reads SGHDT; CDR2 reads YYEEEE. Between the trimmed V and J ends, which lost 4 bases and 5 bases, there was a span of 15 bases.

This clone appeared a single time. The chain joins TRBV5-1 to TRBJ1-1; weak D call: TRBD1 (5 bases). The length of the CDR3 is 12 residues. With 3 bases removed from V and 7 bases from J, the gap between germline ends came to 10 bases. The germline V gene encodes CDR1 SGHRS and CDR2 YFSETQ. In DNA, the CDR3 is TGCGCCAGCAGCTCCGACAGTCTTGAAGCTTTCTTT. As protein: CASSSDSLEAFF. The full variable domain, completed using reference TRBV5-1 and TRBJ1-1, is KAGVTQTPRYLIKTRGQQVTLSCSPISGHRSVSWYQQTPGQGLQFLFEYFSETQRNKGNFPGRFSGRQFSNSRSEMNVSTLELGDSALYLCASSSDSLEAFFGQGTRLTVV.

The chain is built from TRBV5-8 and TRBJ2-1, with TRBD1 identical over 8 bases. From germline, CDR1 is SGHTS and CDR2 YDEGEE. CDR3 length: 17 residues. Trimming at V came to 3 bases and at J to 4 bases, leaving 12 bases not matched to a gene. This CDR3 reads CASSSPGQGLLYNEQFF. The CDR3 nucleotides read TGTGCCAGCAGCTCACCCGGACAGGGCCTCTTGTACAATGAGCAGTTCTTC.

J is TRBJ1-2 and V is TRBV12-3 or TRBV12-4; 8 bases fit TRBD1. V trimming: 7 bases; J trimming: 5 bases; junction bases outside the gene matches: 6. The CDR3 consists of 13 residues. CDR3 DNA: TGTGCCAGCAAAGAGACAGGGGAATATGGCTACACCTTC. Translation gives CASKETGEYGYTF.

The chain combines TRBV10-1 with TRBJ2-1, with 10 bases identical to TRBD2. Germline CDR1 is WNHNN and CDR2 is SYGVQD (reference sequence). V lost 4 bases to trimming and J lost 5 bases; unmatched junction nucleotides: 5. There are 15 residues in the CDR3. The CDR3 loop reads CASSVVAGGHNEQFF. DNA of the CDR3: TGCGCCAGCAGTGTAGTAGCGGGGGGCCACAATGAGCAGTTCTTC.

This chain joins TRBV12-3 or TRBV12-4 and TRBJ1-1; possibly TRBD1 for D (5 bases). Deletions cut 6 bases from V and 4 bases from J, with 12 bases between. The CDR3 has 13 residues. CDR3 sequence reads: CASRRDVSTEAFF. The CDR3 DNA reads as TGTGCCAGCAGACGGGACGTTAGCACTGAAGCTTTCTTT.

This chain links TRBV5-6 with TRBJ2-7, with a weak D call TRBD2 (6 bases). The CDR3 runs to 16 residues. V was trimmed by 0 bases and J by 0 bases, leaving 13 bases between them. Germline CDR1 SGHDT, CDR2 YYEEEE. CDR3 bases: TGTGCCAGCAGCTTGGGGGGACTCCTGAGCTCCTACGAGCAGTACTTC. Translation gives CASSLGGLLSSYEQYF.

The chain's CDR3 is CASSEAGTSYGYTF. The CDR3 bases are TGTGCCAGCAGTGAAGCGGGGACCTCCTATGGCTACACCTTC. The chain has TRBV6-1 and TRBJ1-2, with D perhaps matching TRBD1 (5 bases). This CDR3 is built from 14 residues. Per germline, CDR1 MNHNS and CDR2 SASEGT. The V gene lost 0 bases and the J gene lost 4 bases, with 9 bases spanning the gap.

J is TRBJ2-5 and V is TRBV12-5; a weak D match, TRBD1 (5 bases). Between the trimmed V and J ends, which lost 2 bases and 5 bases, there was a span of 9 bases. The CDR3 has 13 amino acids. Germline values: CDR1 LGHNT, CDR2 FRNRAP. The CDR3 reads CASGLPGFETQYF. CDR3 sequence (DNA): TGTGCTAGTGGTTTGCCAGGGTTTGAGACCCAGTACTTC.

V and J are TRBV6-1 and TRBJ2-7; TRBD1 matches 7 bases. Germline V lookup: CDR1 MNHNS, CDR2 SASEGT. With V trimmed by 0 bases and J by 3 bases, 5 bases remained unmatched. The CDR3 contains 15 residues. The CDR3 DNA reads TGTGCCAGCAGTGAAGCGGGACAGTCAATCTACGAGCAGTACTTC. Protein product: CASSEAGQSIYEQYF.